The sequence of this TCR beta chain was determined in a study of shared clonotypes between healthy human individuals. Sequencing used immunoSEQ multiplex PCR; TCRdb keeps in-frame clones, though not all of them. Of over a million clones in the sample, around 95% were seen once. Worth noting for this clone: In the same sample, other DNA sequences code for this CDR3.

Sequenced input: naive CD4+ T cells sorted from blood. The subset here: CD45RA+ positively selected. This sequence originates from a man aged 25-45 years in good health.

The CDR3 DNA follows: TGTGCCAGCAGCTTAGCACCAGGAAGCACAGATACGCAGTATTTT. Its translation: CASSLAPGSTDTQYF. V gene TRBV7-2 combines with J gene TRBJ2-3; no reliable D call. CDR3 size: 15 residues. V lost 0 bases and J 0 bases, leaving 7 bases between the germline ends. CDR1 is SGHTA, CDR2 FQGNSA, per germline.